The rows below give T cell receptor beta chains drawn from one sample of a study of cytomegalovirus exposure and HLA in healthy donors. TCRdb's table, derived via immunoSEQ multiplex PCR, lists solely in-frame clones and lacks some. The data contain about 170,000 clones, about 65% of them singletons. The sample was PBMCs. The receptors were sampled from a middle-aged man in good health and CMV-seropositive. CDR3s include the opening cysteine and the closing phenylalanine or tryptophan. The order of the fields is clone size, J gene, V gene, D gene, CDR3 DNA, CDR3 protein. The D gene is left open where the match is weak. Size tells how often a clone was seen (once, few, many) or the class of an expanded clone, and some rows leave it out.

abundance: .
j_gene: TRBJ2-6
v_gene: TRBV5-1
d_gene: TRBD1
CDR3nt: TGCGCCAGCAGCCACAGGACAGGGGGCTCTGTAGTTGGGGCCAACGTCCTGACTTTC
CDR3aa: CASSHRTGGSVVGANVLTF

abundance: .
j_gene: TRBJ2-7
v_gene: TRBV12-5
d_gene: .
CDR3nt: TGTGCTAGTGGTGTACAGGGCTACGAGCAGTACTTC
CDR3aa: CASGVQGYEQYF

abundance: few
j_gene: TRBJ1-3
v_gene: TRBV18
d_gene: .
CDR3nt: TGTGCCAGCTCACCTCGTACCCTTAGCTCTGGAAACACCATATATTTT
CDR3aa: CASSPRTLSSGNTIYF

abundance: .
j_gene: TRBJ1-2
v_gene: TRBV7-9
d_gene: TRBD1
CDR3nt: TGTGCCAGCAGCTCCTCAGGGGGCGCGGTCTATGGCTACACCTTC
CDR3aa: CASSSSGGAVYGYTF

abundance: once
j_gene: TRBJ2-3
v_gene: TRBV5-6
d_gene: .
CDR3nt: TGTGCCAGCAGCTTGGCCATCGGGGAAGATACGCAGTATTTT
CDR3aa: CASSLAIGEDTQYF

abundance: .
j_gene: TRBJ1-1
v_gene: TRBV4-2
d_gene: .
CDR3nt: TGTGCCAGCAGCGCGACGGGCAGGGGCAGGCGGGCTGAAGCTTTCTTT
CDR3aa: CASSATGRGRRAEAFF

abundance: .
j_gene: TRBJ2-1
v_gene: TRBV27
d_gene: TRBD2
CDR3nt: TGTGCCAGCAGTTCCACTAGCGGGGGTTACAATGAGCAGTTCTTC
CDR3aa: CASSSTSGGYNEQFF

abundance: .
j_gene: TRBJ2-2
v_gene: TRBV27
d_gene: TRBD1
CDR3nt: TGTGCCAGCAGTTTCGACAGGGGAGGCACCGGGGAGCTGTTTTTT
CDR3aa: CASSFDRGGTGELFF

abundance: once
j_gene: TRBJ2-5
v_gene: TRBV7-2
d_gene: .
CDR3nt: TGTGCCAGCAGCTTAGTGAGAGAGACCCAGTACTTC
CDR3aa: CASSLVRETQYF

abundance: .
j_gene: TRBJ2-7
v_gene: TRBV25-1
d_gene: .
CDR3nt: TGTGCCAGCACCCCAGGGGCCGGGCCTTACTACGAGCAGTACTTC
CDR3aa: CASTPGAGPYYEQYF

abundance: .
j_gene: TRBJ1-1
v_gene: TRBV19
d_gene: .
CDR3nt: TGTGCCAGCGCTCGACAGTTGAACACTGAAGCTTTCTTT
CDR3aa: CASARQLNTEAFF

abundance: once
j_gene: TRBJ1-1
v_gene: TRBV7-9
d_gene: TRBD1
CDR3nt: TGTGCCAGCAGCCCAGGGGGAGGCCCCCTTGAAGCTTTCTTT
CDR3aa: CASSPGGGPLEAFF

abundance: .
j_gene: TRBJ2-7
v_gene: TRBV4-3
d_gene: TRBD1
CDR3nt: TGCGCCAGCAGCCAAAGACAGGGCTCCTACGAGCAGTACTTC
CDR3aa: CASSQRQGSYEQYF

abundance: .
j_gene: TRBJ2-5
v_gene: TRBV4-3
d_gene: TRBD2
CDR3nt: TGCGCCAGCAGCCAAGATAGACTAGCGGGGGGGTACCAAGAGACCCAGTACTTC
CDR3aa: CASSQDRLAGGYQETQYF

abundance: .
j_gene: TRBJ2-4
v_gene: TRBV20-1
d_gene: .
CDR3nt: TGCAGCGGGGGACAGAGAGAGATTCAGTACTTC
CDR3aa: CSGGQREIQYF

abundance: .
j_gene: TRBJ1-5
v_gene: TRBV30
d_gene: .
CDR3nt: TGTGCCTGGAGTGTCGTTGGCAGATTCAATCAGCCCCAGCATTTT
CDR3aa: CAWSVVGRFNQPQHF

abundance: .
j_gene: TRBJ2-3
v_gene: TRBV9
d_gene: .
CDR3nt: TGTGCCAGTACCGTGGGGGGGGGCGGGACAGATACGCAGTATTTT
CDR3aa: CASTVGGGGTDTQYF

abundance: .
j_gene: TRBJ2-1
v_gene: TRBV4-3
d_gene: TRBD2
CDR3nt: TGCGCCAGCGGTCCCACTAGCGGGCCTCGAAATGAGCAGTTCTTC
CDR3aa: CASGPTSGPRNEQFF

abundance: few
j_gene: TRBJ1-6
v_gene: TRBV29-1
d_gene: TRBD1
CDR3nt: TGCAGCGTCCTGACAGGGATTGGGGCCCTCCACTTT
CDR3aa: CSVLTGIGALHF

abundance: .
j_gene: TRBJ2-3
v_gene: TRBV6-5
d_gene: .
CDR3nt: TGTGCCAGCAATTTCGGGGATACGCAGTATTTT
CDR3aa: CASNFGDTQYF

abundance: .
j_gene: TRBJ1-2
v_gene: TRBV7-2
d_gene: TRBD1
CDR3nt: TGTGCCAGCAGCAGACATAACAGGGGGCGACCTAACTATGGCTACACCTTC
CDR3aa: CASSRHNRGRPNYGYTF

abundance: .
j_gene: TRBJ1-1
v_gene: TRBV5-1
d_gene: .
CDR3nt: TGCGCCAGCAGCTCACAGTCTGAAGCTTTCTTT
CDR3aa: CASSSQSEAFF

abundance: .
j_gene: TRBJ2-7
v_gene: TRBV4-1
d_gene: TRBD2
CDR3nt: TGCGCCAGCAGCCCAACCGGGACTAGCGTTCGTGGGCAGTACTTC
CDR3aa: CASSPTGTSVRGQYF

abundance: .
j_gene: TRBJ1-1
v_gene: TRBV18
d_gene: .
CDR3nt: TGTGCCAGCTCACGGCGGCAGGGTAAAACTGAAGCTTTCTTT
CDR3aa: CASSRRQGKTEAFF

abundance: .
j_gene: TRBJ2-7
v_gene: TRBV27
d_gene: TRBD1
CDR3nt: TGTGCCAGCAGTTCCCGGACAGGGGGCGCGAACGAGCAGTACTTC
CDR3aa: CASSSRTGGANEQYF

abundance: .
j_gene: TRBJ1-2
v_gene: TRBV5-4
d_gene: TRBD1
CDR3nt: TGTGCCAGCAGCTTGGAACTCGACAGGGCCGCTAACTATGGCTACACCTTC
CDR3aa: CASSLELDRAANYGYTF

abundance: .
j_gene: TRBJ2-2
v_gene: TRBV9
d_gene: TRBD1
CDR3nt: TGTGCCAGCAGCGGGGGACAGGGCGCAATCGGGGAGCTGTTTTTT
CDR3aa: CASSGGQGAIGELFF

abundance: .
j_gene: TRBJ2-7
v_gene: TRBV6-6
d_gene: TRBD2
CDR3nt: TGTGCCATCAGTGATTTTGGGGGGGACTACGAGCAGTACTTC
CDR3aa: CAISDFGGDYEQYF

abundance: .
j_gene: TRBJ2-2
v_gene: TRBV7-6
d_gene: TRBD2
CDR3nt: TGTGCCAGCTTCCAGGGCGAACTAGCGGTCACCGGGGAGCTGTTTTTT
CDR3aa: CASFQGELAVTGELFF

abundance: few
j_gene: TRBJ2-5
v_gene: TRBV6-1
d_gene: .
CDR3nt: TGTGCCAGCAGTGAAGAGGGCAGGGGCAGTCAGTACTTC
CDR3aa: CASSEEGRGSQYF

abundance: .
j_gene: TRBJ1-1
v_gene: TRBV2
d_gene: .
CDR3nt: TGTGCCAGCAGTGAAGAAGTGAGGAGTGAAGCTTTCTTT
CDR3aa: CASSEEVRSEAFF

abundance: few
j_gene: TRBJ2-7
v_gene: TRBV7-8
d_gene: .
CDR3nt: TGTGCCAGCAGCTCCCCGGGACGGGGGAAGATCGAGCAGTACTTC
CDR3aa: CASSSPGRGKIEQYF

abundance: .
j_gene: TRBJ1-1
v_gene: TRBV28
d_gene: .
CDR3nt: TGTGCCAGCAGTTTATTTGGGAGCAGAAACACTGAAGCTTTCTTT
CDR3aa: CASSLFGSRNTEAFF

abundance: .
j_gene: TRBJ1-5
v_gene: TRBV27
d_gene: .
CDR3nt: TGTGCCAGCAGTTTTGGGCGTGGTCAGCCCCAGCATTTT
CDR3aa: CASSFGRGQPQHF

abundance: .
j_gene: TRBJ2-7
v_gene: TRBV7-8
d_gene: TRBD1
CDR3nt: TGTGCCAGCAGCTTAGCCCTGGGACAGGGAAATTACGAGCAGTACTTC
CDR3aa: CASSLALGQGNYEQYF

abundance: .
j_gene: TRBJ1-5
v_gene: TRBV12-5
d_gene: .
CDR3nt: TGTGCTAGTGGCCCCCCCGGGTTATCGGCTGGCAATCAGCCCCAGCATTTT
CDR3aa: CASGPPGLSAGNQPQHF

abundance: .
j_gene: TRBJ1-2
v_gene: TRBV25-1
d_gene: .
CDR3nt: TGTGCCAGCAGTGAATCAGGGGCGAACTATGGCTACACCTTC
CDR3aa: CASSESGANYGYTF

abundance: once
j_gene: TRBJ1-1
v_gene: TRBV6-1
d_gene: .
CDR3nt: TGTGCCAGCAACCCCGGGGGGGTGAACACTGAAGCTTTCTTT
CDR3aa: CASNPGGVNTEAFF

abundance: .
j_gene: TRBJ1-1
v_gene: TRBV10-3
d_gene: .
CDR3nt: TGTGCCATCAGTGATCAGGGTGGGGACACTGAAGCTTTCTTT
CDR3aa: CAISDQGGDTEAFF